The source of this T cell receptor beta chain is a study of T cell responses to AZD1222 COVID-19 vaccine. This clone was seen only once. As yet, its antigen is unknown. Unmatched junction bases numbered 2, after V lost 2 bases and J lost 6 bases. The CDR3 runs to 14 residues. Germline V gene lookup returns CDR1 KGHSH and CDR2 LQKENI. Measured with immunoSEQ multiplex PCR; TCRdb has only the in-frame clones, and not every one. The table has tens of thousands of clones, 92% seen once. The study, taken as a whole, reports: Researchers took repertoire samples only after the peak T cell response had come. Spike was spanned by vaccine-associated CD4 TCRs, which were dominant at 160-218 and 743-854. Spike-specific TCRs gained breadth and depth after people received two AZD1222 doses. Donors skewed white British and female; clonal diversity was possibly underestimated.

This clonotype was sampled from an adult in good health. The genes are TRBV18 and TRBJ1-4, with 8 bases aligning to TRBD1. Here the sequenced sample was peripheral blood, taken on day 0 of AZD1222 vaccination. CDR3 DNA sequence: TGTGCCAGCTCACCAGGCAGGGGGCATGAAAAACTGTTTTTT. This codes for CASSPGRGHEKLFF.